This T cell receptor beta chain was sequenced during a study of blood T cell repertoires in COVID-19. Patients at the Seattle site were enrolled during active infection and followed longitudinally. The protocol was immunoSEQ multiplex PCR, while the TCRdb copy is restricted to in-frame clones and leaves out a portion. The sample lists about 52,000 clones, about 81% occurring once. This clone showed up just once. Germline V gene sequence: CDR1 SGHNT, CDR2 YYREEE (reference sequence). The CDR3 extends over 13 amino acids. V gave up 0 bases and J gave up 8 bases, with 9 bases separating them. V and J are TRBV5-4 and TRBJ2-1; a weak D match, TRBD1 (5 bases). Sequencing was carried out using peripheral blood. This receptor was identified in an elderly woman with COVID-19, enrolled during active disease. CDR3 protein: CASSLGPRDEQFF. CDR3 in DNA: TGTGCCAGCAGCTTGGGCCCCAGGGATGAGCAGTTCTTC.